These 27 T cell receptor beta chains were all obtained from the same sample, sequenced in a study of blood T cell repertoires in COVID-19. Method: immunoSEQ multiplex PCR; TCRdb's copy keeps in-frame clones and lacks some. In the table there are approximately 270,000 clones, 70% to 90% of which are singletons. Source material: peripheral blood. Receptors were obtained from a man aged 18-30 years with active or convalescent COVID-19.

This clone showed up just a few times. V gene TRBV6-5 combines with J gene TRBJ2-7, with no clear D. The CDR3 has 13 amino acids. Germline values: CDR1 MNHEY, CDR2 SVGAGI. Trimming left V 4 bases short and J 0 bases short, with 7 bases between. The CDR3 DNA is TGTGCCAGCAGTTCCCCAGGCTCCTACGAGCAGTACTTC. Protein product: CASSSPGSYEQYF.

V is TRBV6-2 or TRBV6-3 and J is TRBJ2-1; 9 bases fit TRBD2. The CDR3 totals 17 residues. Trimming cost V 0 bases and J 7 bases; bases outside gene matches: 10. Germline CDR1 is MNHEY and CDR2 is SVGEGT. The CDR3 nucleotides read TGTGCCAGCAGTTACTCCGCCCTTAGCGGGAGTTTAAATGAGCAGTTCTTC. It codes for CASSYSALSGSLNEQFF.

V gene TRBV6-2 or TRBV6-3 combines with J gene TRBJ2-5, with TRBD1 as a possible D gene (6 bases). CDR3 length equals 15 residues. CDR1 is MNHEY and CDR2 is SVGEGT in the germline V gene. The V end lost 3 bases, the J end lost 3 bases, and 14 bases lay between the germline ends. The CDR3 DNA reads TGTGCCAGCAGTTATCGCCCTAAGGGGGAAGAGACCCAGTACTTC. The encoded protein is CASSYRPKGEETQYF.

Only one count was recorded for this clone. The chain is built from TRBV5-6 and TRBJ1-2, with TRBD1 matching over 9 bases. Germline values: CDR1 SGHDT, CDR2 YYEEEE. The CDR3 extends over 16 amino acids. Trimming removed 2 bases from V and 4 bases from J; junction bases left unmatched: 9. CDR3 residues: CASSFPTGGNPYGYTF. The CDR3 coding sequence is TGTGCCAGCAGCTTCCCGACAGGGGGGAATCCCTATGGCTACACCTTC.

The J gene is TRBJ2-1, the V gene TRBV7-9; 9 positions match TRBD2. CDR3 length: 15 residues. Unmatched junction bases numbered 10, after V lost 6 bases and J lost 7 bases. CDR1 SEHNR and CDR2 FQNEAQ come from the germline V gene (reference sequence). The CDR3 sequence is CASSLAGSRLNEQFF. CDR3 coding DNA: TGTGCCAGCAGTCTAGCGGGATCGAGGTTGAATGAGCAGTTCTTC.

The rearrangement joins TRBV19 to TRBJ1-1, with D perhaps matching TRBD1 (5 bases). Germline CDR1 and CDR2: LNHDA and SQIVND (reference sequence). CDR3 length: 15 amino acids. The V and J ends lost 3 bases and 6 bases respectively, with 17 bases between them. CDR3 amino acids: CASSIKGKGIAEAFF. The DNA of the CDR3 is TGTGCCAGTAGTATCAAAGGTAAGGGGATCGCTGAAGCTTTCTTT.

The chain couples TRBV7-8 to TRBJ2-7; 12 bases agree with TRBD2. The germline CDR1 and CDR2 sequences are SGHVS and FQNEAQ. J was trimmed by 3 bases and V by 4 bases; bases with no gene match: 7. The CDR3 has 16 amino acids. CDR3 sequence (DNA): TGTGCCAGCAGCTCTACAAGACTAGCGGGAGACTACGAGCAGTACTTC. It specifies CASSSTRLAGDYEQYF.

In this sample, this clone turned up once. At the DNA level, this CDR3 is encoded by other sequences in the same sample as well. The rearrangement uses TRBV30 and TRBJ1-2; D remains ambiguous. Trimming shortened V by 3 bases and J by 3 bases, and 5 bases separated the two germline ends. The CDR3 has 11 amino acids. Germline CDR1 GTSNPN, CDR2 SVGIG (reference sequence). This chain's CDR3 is CAWSRDYGYTF. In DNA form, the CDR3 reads TGTGCCTGGAGCCGGGACTATGGCTACACCTTC.

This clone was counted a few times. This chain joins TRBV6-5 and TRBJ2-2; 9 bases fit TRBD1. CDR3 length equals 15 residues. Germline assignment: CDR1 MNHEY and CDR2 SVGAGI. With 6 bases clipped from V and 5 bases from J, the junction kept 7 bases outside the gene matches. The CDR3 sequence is CASSHRGRRTGELFF. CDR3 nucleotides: TGTGCCAGCAGCCACAGGGGGCGCCGGACCGGGGAGCTGTTTTTT.

This CDR3 reads CASSLDRYTEAFF. The CDR3, as DNA: TGCGCCAGCAGCTTGGACAGGTACACTGAAGCTTTCTTT. The chain carries TRBV5-1 and TRBJ1-1, with a weak D call TRBD1 (5 bases). This CDR3 has 13 amino acids. The V gene's germline CDR1 is SGHRS and CDR2 YFSETQ. Trimming removed 0 bases from V and 3 bases from J, with 6 bases in between.

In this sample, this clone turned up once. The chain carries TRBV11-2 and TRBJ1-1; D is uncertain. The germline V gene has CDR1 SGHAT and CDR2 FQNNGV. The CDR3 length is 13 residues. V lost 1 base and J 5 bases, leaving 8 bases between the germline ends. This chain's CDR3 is CASSLARPTEAFF. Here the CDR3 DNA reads TGTGCCAGCAGCTTAGCGCGGCCAACTGAAGCTTTCTTT.

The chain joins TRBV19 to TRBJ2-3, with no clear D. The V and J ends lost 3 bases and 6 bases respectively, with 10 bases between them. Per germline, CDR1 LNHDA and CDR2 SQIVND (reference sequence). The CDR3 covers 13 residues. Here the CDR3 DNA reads TGTGCCAGTAGTATGGCGCGGTTTGATACGCAGTATTTT. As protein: CASSMARFDTQYF.

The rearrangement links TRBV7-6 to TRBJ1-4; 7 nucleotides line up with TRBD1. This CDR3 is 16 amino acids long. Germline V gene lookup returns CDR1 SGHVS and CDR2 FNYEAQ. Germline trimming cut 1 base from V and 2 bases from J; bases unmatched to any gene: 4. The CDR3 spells CASSLGSGGTNEKLFF. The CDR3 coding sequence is TGTGCCAGCAGCTTAGGATCAGGGGGGACTAATGAAAAACTGTTTTTT.

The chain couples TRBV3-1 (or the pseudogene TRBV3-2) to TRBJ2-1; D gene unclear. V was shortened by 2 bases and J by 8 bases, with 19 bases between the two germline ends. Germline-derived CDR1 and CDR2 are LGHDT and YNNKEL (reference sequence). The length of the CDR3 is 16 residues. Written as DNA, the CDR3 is TGTGCCAGCAGCCAAACTTTTATGGAGCCAATGGATGAGCAGTTCTTC. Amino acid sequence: CASSQTFMEPMDEQFF.

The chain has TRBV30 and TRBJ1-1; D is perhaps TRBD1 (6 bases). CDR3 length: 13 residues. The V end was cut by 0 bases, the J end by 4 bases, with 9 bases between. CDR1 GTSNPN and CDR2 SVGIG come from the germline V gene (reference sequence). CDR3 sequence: CAWSVQQGTEAFF. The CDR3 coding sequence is TGTGCCTGGAGTGTACAACAGGGCACTGAAGCTTTCTTT.

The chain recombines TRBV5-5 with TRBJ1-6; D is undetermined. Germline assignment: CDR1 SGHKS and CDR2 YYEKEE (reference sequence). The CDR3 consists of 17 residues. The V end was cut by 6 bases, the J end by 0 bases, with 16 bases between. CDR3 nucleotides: TGTGCCAGCACCCTAGAGGAGTCGAGCTCCTATAATTCACCCCTCCACTTT. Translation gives CASTLEESSSYNSPLHF.

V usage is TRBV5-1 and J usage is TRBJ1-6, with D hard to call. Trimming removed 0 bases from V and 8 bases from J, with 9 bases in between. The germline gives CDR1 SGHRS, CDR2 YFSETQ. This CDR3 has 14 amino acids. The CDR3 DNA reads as TGCGCCAGCAGCTTGGGCGGGATTGATTCACCCCTCCACTTT. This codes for CASSLGGIDSPLHF.

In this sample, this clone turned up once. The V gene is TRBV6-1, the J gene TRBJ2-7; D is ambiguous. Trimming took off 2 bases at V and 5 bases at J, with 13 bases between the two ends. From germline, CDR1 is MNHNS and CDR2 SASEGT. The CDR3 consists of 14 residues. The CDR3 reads CASSEFLVLNEQYF. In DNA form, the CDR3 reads TGTGCCAGCAGTGAATTTCTAGTTCTAAACGAGCAGTACTTC.

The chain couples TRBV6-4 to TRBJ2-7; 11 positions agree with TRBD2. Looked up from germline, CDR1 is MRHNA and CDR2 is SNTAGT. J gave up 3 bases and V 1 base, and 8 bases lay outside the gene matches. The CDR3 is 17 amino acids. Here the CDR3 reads CASSDLMTSGMDYEQYF. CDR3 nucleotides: TGTGCCAGCAGTGACTTAATGACTAGCGGGATGGACTACGAGCAGTACTTC.

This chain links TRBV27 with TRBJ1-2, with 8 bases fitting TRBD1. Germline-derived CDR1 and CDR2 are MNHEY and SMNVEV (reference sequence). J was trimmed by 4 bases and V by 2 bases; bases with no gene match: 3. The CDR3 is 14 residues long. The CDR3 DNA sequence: TGTGCCAGCAGTTTACACCAGGGGGCCTATGGCTACACCTTC. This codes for CASSLHQGAYGYTF.

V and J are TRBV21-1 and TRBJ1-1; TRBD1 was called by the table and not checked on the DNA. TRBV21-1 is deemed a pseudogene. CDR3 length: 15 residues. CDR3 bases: TGTGCCAGCAGCGAACACCAGGGAAGTTCGGATGAAGCTTTCTTT. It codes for CASSEHQGSSDEAFF.

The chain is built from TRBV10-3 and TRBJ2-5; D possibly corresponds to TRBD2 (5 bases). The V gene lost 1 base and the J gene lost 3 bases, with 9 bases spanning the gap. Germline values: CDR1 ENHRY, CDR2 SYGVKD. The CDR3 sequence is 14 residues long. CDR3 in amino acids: CAISELVSEETQYF. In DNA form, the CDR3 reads TGTGCCATCAGTGAGTTGGTTAGCGAAGAGACCCAGTACTTC.

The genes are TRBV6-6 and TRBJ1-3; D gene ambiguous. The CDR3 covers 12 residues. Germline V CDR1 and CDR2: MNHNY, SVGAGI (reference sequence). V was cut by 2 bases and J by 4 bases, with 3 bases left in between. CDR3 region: CASSYQGNTIYF. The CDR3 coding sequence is TGTGCCAGCAGTTACCAGGGAAACACCATATATTTT.

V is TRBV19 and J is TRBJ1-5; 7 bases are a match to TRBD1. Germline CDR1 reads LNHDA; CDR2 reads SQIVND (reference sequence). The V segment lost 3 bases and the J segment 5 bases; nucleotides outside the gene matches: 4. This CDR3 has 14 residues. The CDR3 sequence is CASSITGVDQPQHF. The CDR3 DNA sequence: TGTGCCAGTAGTATCACAGGGGTGGATCAGCCCCAGCATTTT. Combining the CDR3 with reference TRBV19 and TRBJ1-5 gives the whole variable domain DGGITQSPKYLFRKEGQNVTLSCEQNLNHDAMYWYRQDPGQGLRLIYYSQIVNDFQKGDIAEGYSVSREKKESFPLTVTSAQKNPTAFYLCASSITGVDQPQHFGDGTRLSIL.

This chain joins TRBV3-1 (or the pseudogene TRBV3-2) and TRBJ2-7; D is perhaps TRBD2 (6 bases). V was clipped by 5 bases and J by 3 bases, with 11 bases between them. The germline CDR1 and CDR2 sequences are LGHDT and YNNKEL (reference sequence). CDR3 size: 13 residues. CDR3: CASSAGGNYEQYF. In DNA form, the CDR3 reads TGTGCCAGCAGCGCCGGGGGAAACTACGAGCAGTACTTC.

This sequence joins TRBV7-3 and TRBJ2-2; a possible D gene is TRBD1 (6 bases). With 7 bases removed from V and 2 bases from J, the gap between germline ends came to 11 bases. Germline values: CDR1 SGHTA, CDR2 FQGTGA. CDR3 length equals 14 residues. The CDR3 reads CASKPQGNTGELFF. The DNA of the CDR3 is TGTGCCAGCAAGCCACAGGGAAACACCGGGGAGCTGTTTTTT.

The CDR3 loop is CASSAGQGPYEQYF. The DNA of the CDR3 is TGTGCCAGCAGCGCGGGACAGGGGCCCTACGAGCAGTACTTC. The V call is TRBV7-3, the J call TRBJ2-7; 10 positions agree with TRBD1. The J segment lost 2 bases and the V segment lost 5 bases, leaving 3 bases of the junction unmatched. The germline CDR1 and CDR2 sequences are SGHTA and FQGTGA. The CDR3 has 14 amino acids.